This is a list of T cell receptor beta chains from one sample in a study of low-dose radiotherapy and immunotherapy resistance in tumors. TCRdb reprocessed the reads via MiXCR and lists one record per CDR3 protein. The sample holds 100,000 or so distinct CDR3 sequences, 9.4% seen once. The sample was PBMCs, taken before treatment. These receptors were obtained from a male donor with prostate cancer. CDR3s include the opening cysteine and the closing phenylalanine or tryptophan. D genes are given only for firm matches. Expanded clones are given a class, and other clones once, few, many or no size at all.

CDR3 length	V gene	clone size	J gene	D gene	CDR3 DNA	CDR3 protein
16	TRBV20-1	few	TRBJ2-2	TRBD2	TGCAGTGCTAGGACGGGGGGGCCCCAATACACCGGGGAGCTGTTTTTT	CSARTGGPQYTGELFF
12	TRBV28	many	TRBJ1-2	.	TGTGCCAGCAGTTTCAAGGCTTATGGCTACACCTTC	CASSFKAYGYTF
13	TRBV6-6	many	TRBJ1-1	.	TGTGCCAGCAGCTTTCCAGAGAACACTGAAGCTTTCTTT	CASSFPENTEAFF
13	TRBV29-1	many	TRBJ2-7	TRBD1	TGCAGCGTTCGCAGGGGGCCCACCTACGAGCAGTACTTC	CSVRRGPTYEQYF
14	TRBV16	many	TRBJ2-1	TRBD2	TGTGCCAGCAGCCAGGGACTAGCGTACAATGAGCAGTTCTTC	CASSQGLAYNEQFF
21	TRBV4-2	.	TRBJ2-3	TRBD2	TGTGCCAGCAGCCAAGATCGCGGTAGCGGGTTCCTGGTCCTAAGCACAGATACGCAGTATTTT	CASSQDRGSGFLVLSTDTQYF
15	TRBV6-5	many	TRBJ2-1	.	TGTGCCAGCAGTTACTCGTTAGCAGGTTACAATGAGCAGTTCTTC	CASSYSLAGYNEQFF
16	TRBV6-5	many	TRBJ2-2	TRBD2	TGTGCCAGCAGTTACGCAGGGAGGGCGGGTACCGGGGAGCTGTTTTTT	CASSYAGRAGTGELFF
14	TRBV28	many	TRBJ1-2	TRBD1	TGTGCCAGCAGTTGGGACAGGGCGGACTATGGCTACACCTTC	CASSWDRADYGYTF
15	TRBV5-1	.	TRBJ2-2	TRBD1	TGCGCCAGCAGCATCGGGACAGGCTACACCGGGGAGCTGTTTTTT	CASSIGTGYTGELFF
14	TRBV18	many	TRBJ1-5	.	TGTGCCAGCTCACCGGGGGTCAGCAATCAGCCCCAGCATTTT	CASSPGVSNQPQHF
13	TRBV29-1	many	TRBJ2-7	TRBD1	TGCAGCGTTTCGCGGACAGGGGGCTACGAGCAGTACTTC	CSVSRTGGYEQYF
16	TRBV29-1	many	TRBJ2-4	.	TGCAGCGTTGTCAGGGCAGACCTAGCTGGCAAAAACATTCAGTACTTC	CSVVRADLAGKNIQYF
14	TRBV5-5	many	TRBJ1-1	TRBD1	TGTGCCAGCAGCTTCACAGGGGGGAACACTGAAGCTTTCTTT	CASSFTGGNTEAFF
11	TRBV29-1	many	TRBJ2-1	.	TGCAGCGTTGCACGACTAAATGAGCAGTTCTTC	CSVARLNEQFF
14	TRBV9	.	TRBJ2-7	.	TGTGCCAGCAGCGCCGGACGGGCTGGGTGGGAGCAGTACTTC	CASSAGRAGWEQYF
18	TRBV7-2	many	TRBJ2-1	TRBD2	TGTGCCAGCAGCTTATATATTCGGGCCGGCGGGAGGGTCAATGAGCAGTTCTTC	CASSLYIRAGGRVNEQFF
15	TRBV12-3/TRBV12-4	many	TRBJ2-4	.	TGTGCCAGCAGTCTGGAGGGACGGAGAAAAAACATTCAGTACTTC	CASSLEGRRKNIQYF
16	TRBV19	many	TRBJ2-5	TRBD1	TGTGCCAGTAGTAAGGCAGGGGGTAGATTCGCGGAGACCCAGTACTTC	CASSKAGGRFAETQYF
12	TRBV28	many	TRBJ2-2	.	TGTGCCAGCAGTCAGGGCTACGGGGAGCTGTTTTTT	CASSQGYGELFF
13	TRBV20-1	many	TRBJ1-1	.	TGCAGTGCTAGAGGGACAGCGAACACTGAAGCTTTCTTT	CSARGTANTEAFF
15	TRBV6-1	.	TRBJ2-7	.	TGTGCCAGCAGTGAAGGGCAGCCGAACTCCTACGAGCAGTACTTC	CASSEGQPNSYEQYF
15	TRBV12-3/TRBV12-4	many	TRBJ2-1	TRBD1	TGTGCCAGCAGTCCGGACAGGGAGTCCTACAATGAGCAGTTCTTC	CASSPDRESYNEQFF
14	TRBV19	.	TRBJ1-6	.	TGTGCCAGTAGTGAGGGATTCTATAATTCACCCCTCCACTTT	CASSEGFYNSPLHF
14	TRBV29-1	many	TRBJ2-1	.	TGCAGCGTTGTTGTAGGTAACTCCTACAATGAGCAGTTCTTC	CSVVVGNSYNEQFF
18	TRBV3-1	few	TRBJ1-3	TRBD1	TGTGCCAGCAGCCGCCTTAAACAGGGGGCGAGCTCTGGAAACACCATATATTTT	CASSRLKQGASSGNTIYF
14	TRBV4-1	many	TRBJ2-7	.	TGCGCCAGCAGCCGCGGGACAAACCTTGACGAGCAGTACTTC	CASSRGTNLDEQYF
13	TRBV6-6	many	TRBJ2-5	TRBD1	TGTGCCAGCAGCAGGGGGTTCCAAGAGACCCAGTACTTC	CASSRGFQETQYF
14	TRBV30	.	TRBJ2-1	TRBD2	TGTGCCCGGACGGGGACTAGCTCCTACAATGAGCAGTTCTTC	CARTGTSSYNEQFF
13	TRBV28	many	TRBJ2-7	TRBD1	TGTGCCAGCATGGACAGGACATCCTACGAGCAGTACTTC	CASMDRTSYEQYF
16	TRBV5-1	many	TRBJ1-2	TRBD1	TGCGCCAGCAGCTCGCAGACAGGGGGCCCTAACTATGGCTACACCTTC	CASSSQTGGPNYGYTF
12	TRBV6-2/TRBV6-3	many	TRBJ1-5	.	TGTGCCAGCAGTCTCGGACATTTCCCCCAGCATTTT	CASSLGHFPQHF
16	TRBV5-5	many	TRBJ2-3	TRBD2	TGTGCCAGCAGCTTGGCCAAACTAGCGGGGGTAGATACGCAGTATTTT	CASSLAKLAGVDTQYF
12	TRBV28	many	TRBJ1-5	TRBD1	TGTGCCATCGGGACAGGGAACCAGCCCCAGCATTTT	CAIGTGNQPQHF
13	TRBV19	many	TRBJ1-5	.	TGTGCCAGTAGTAAGGGGAAGAATCAGCCCCAGCATTTT	CASSKGKNQPQHF
14	TRBV7-8	many	TRBJ2-1	.	TGTGCCAGCAGCTTAGAACTAGGCTCAAATGAGCAGTTCTTC	CASSLELGSNEQFF
15	TRBV4-1	many	TRBJ2-7	.	TGCGCCAGCAGCCAAGATCTGAGCGCCTCCTACGAGCAGTACTTC	CASSQDLSASYEQYF
12	TRBV6-2/TRBV6-3	many	TRBJ2-7	TRBD2	TGTGCCAGCCGACTAGCGGGAGTCGAGCAGTACTTC	CASRLAGVEQYF
13	TRBV29-1	many	TRBJ1-1	TRBD1	TGCAGCGCCACACCCGGGACAGGAGTAGAAGCTTTCTTT	CSATPGTGVEAFF
11	TRBV2	many	TRBJ1-1	TRBD1	TGTGCCAGCAGTCCGGGACAGGGAGCTTTCTTT	CASSPGQGAFF
14	TRBV9	many	TRBJ2-3	.	TGTGCCAGCAGCGTAAGGGTTACCGGAGATACGCAGTATTTT	CASSVRVTGDTQYF
13	TRBV5-3	.	TRBJ2-5	.	TGTGCCAGCAGCTTAGCACAGCAAGAGACCCAGTACTTC	CASSLAQQETQYF
14	TRBV28	many	TRBJ1-2	.	TGTGCCAGCAGTTTGTTTGTACAGGACTATGGCTACACCTTC	CASSLFVQDYGYTF
14	TRBV12-3/TRBV12-4	few	TRBJ2-2	.	TGTGCCAGCAGTTTCGAGGCCCCCCCCGGGGAGCTGTTTTTT	CASSFEAPPGELFF
15	TRBV18	many	TRBJ2-1	TRBD2	TGTGCCAGCTCACTCCTAGCGGGAGCGTACAATGAGCAGTTCTTC	CASSLLAGAYNEQFF
15	TRBV27	many	TRBJ2-1	TRBD1	TGTGCCAGCGGCGTCCCGGGACAGGGGTACAATGAGCAGTTCTTC	CASGVPGQGYNEQFF
17	TRBV19	many	TRBJ2-2	TRBD1	TGTGCCAGTAGTATAGATCTGTCAGGGGGCGTCGCCGGGGAGCTGTTTTTT	CASSIDLSGGVAGELFF
11	TRBV20-1	many	TRBJ2-5	.	TGCAGTGCTAGACAAGGGGAGACCCAGTACTTC	CSARQGETQYF
11	TRBV7-9	many	TRBJ2-5	.	TGTGCCAGCAGCAACCAAGAGACCCAGTACTTC	CASSNQETQYF
17	TRBV5-1	few	TRBJ2-5	TRBD2	TGCGCCAGCAGCCCGCAAGGAGGCGGGAGTGTTTATGAGACCCAGTACTTC	CASSPQGGGSVYETQYF
15	TRBV6-2/TRBV6-3	many	TRBJ2-7	.	TGTGCCAGCAGTTGGGCGACAGCACGATTCTACGAGCAGTACTTC	CASSWATARFYEQYF
16	TRBV19	many	TRBJ2-2	TRBD1	TGTGCCAGTAGTACCTGGACAGGGGGAAACACCGGGGAGCTGTTTTTT	CASSTWTGGNTGELFF
19	TRBV5-1	.	TRBJ2-2	.	.	CASSLTRLAVGGAGELFFF
11	TRBV28	many	TRBJ1-5	.	TGTGCCAGCAGTTTAGGACCCCCCCAGCATTTT	CASSLGPPQHF
15	TRBV5-6	many	TRBJ2-3	.	TGTGCCAGCAGCTTGGAGGGGAGGCGAACAGATACGCAGTATTTT	CASSLEGRRTDTQYF
16	TRBV18	many	TRBJ2-7	.	TGTGCCAGCTCACCAGCCGCGGGGGCGAGCAGCCACGAGCAGTACTTC	CASSPAAGASSHEQYF
16	TRBV12-3/TRBV12-4	many	TRBJ2-2	TRBD2	TGTGCCAGCAGGGGACTAGCGGGAGACGTCACCGGGGAGCTGTTTTTT	CASRGLAGDVTGELFF